This TCR beta chain was identified in a study of STAT5B mutations in CD4+ large granular lymphocyte leukemia. Study-level background: Among healthy controls, a particular HLA allele went with more CDR3 'QG' motifs. Notes on the study in general: CD4-sorted patient repertoires seemed more clonal than healthy CD4+ repertoires. TRBV06-family usage was enriched in top patient clones (8/27) versus controls (2/35).

Germline V gives CDR1 ENHRY, CDR2 SYGVKD. The CDR3 length is 17 residues. The V segment lost 3 bases and the J segment 6 bases; nucleotides outside the gene matches: 13. The survey-level immunoSEQ assay was used. Only in-frame clones appear in the TCRdb table, and some are missing; sequencing was by immunoSEQ multiplex PCR. Of around 32,000 clones in the sample, approximately 79% were seen once. As regards this clone: Its target is unknown.

This chain connects TRBV10-3 to TRBJ2-3; 9 nucleotides match TRBD2. Material: CD4+ T cells from blood buffy coats. The TCR sequence derives from a human donor in good health. Here the CDR3 DNA reads TGTGCCATCAGTGAACCCGGGACTAGCTTCCGCCCGGATACGCAGTATTTT. The encoded protein is CAISEPGTSFRPDTQYF.